Below, 5 T cell receptor beta chains from the same sample are listed, as sequenced in a study of T cell changes during pregnancy in multiple sclerosis. The data were produced by immunoSEQ multiplex PCR, yet TCRdb's version contains in-frame clones alone and is incomplete. This table has tens of thousands of clones, more than 85% appearing once. The sequencing here drew on CD4+ T cells from peripheral blood mononuclear cells, taken in the third trimester of pregnancy. The receptors here all came from a female donor with multiple sclerosis, enrolled in a pregnancy study.

This chain links TRBV6-5 with TRBJ2-3; weak D call: TRBD1 (6 bases). The CDR3 spans 14 residues. Trimming cost V 4 bases and J 1 base, with 9 bases left between them. In germline, CDR1 is MNHEY, CDR2 SVGAGI. CDR3 in amino acids: CASSFNRGTDTQYF. The CDR3, as DNA: TGTGCCAGCAGTTTTAACAGGGGCACAGATACGCAGTATTTT.

V is TRBV7-2 and J is TRBJ2-5; 9 bases agree with TRBD1. The CDR3 consists of 14 residues. The junction had 2 bases not matched to a gene; V was cut back by 3 bases and J by 3 bases. Germline lookup yields CDR1 SGHTA and CDR2 FQGNSA. In nucleotides, the CDR3 is TGTGCCAGCAGCTTCGACAGGGGGAAAGAGACCCAGTACTTC. Its protein is CASSFDRGKETQYF. The complete variable domain, with remaining parts taken from reference TRBV7-2 and TRBJ2-5, reads GAGVSQSPSNKVTEKGKDVELRCDPISGHTALYWYRQSLGQGLEFLIYFQGNSAPDKSGLPSDRFSAERTGGSVSTLTIQRTQQEDSAVYLCASSFDRGKETQYFGPGTRLLVL.

This chain uses TRBV19 with TRBJ1-6, with TRBD1 as a possible D gene (6 bases). Germline loops: CDR1 LNHDA, CDR2 SQIVND (reference sequence). The CDR3 spans 16 residues. Trimming pared 4 bases from V and 5 bases from J, leaving 15 bases between. This CDR3 is CASSTPGTRDNSPLHF. The CDR3 nucleotides read TGTGCCAGTAGTACTCCCGGGACAAGAGATAATTCACCCCTCCACTTT.

The chain has TRBV29-1 and TRBJ1-2, with D possibly TRBD1 on 5 matching bases. CDR3 length equals 13 residues. The V end lost 0 bases, the J end lost 8 bases, and 13 bases lay between the germline ends. Germline assignment: CDR1 SQVTM and CDR2 ANQGSEA. The CDR3 sequence is CSVEDRGGDGYTF. Here the CDR3 DNA reads TGCAGCGTTGAAGATAGGGGAGGTGACGGCTACACCTTC. The full variable domain, with the rest looked up from reference TRBV29-1 and TRBJ1-2, is SAVISQKPSRDICQRGTSLTIQCQVDSQVTMMFWYRQQPGQSLTLIATANQGSEATYESGFVIDKFPISRPNLTFSTLTVSNMSPEDSSIYLCSVEDRGGDGYTFGSGTRLTVV.

This clone was detected only once. The chain couples TRBV7-9 to TRBJ2-3; 9 bases are a match to TRBD1. Germline CDR1 is SEHNR and CDR2 is FQNEAQ (reference sequence). The CDR3 runs to 15 residues. The junction had 5 bases not matched to a gene; V was cut back by 4 bases and J by 3 bases. This CDR3 reads CASSSGQGWTDTQYF. The CDR3 region has the DNA TGTGCCAGCAGCTCGGGACAGGGTTGGACAGATACGCAGTATTTT.